The source of this T cell receptor beta chain is a study of T cells in Graves' hyperthyroidism and ophthalmopathy. Fresh peripheral blood, about 9.3 ml, yielded the PBMCs. Amplified TCR beta CDR3 regions derived from RNA transcripts. The TCR CDR3 first-round RT-PCR relied on the HTBI primer set. TCRdb itself ran the multiplex PCR reads through MiXCR, one entry per CDR3 protein. This sample has 250,000 to 300,000 distinct CDR3 sequences, with about 15% found just once. CDR3 length equals 11 residues. Germline CDR1 is DFQATT and CDR2 is SNEGSKA (reference sequence). V dropped 8 bases and J dropped 14; count of bases not matched to a gene: 10.

The sequence was obtained from a woman in her thirties or forties with Graves' hyperthyroidism that later progressed to Graves' ophthalmopathy. Sequencing used blood. The genes are TRBV20-1 and TRBJ2-1; 9 bases are shared with TRBD1. CDR3 sequence reads: CSPREWTGEFF. The CDR3 nucleotides are TGCAGTCCGAGGGAATGGACAGGGGAGTTCTTC.